Below, 22 T cell receptor beta chains from the same sample are listed, as sequenced in a study of blood T cell repertoires in COVID-19. The data were produced by immunoSEQ multiplex PCR, yet TCRdb's version contains in-frame clones alone and is incomplete. The sample holds 130,000 to 150,000 clones, 70% to 90% seen once. The sequencing sample was made of peripheral blood. The source is a human donor with acute or convalescent COVID-19. The donor label of this sample is uncertain.

The CDR3 protein is CSVGIGQSSTDTQYF. DNA of the CDR3: TGCAGCGTTGGTATCGGACAGAGTAGCACAGATACGCAGTATTTT. This chain links TRBV29-1 with TRBJ2-3, with D perhaps TRBD1 (6 bases). The length of the CDR3 is 15 residues. The V gene's germline CDR1 is SQVTM and CDR2 ANQGSEA. Trimming shortened V by 4 bases and J by 0 bases, and 14 bases separated the two germline ends.

The rearrangement uses TRBV27 and TRBJ1-2; D possibly corresponds to TRBD1 (5 bases). V lost 5 bases and J 0 bases, leaving 16 bases between the germline ends. The germline V gene has CDR1 MNHEY and CDR2 SMNVEV (reference sequence). CDR3 length: 16 amino acids. In DNA form, the CDR3 reads TGTGCCAGCAGTCCCGGTTGGGGGGACCCTAACTATGGCTACACCTTC. As protein: CASSPGWGDPNYGYTF.

This chain joins TRBV19 and TRBJ2-7; 10 bases fit TRBD2. CDR3 length equals 15 residues. The trim removed 9 bases at V and 1 base at J, leaving 9 bases unmatched. Germline CDR1 is LNHDA and CDR2 is SQIVND (reference sequence). CDR3 nucleotide sequence: TGTGCCAGCCGTAGCCTAGCGGGGGCTTCCTACGAGCAGTACTTC. Amino acids: CASRSLAGASYEQYF.

The V call is TRBV7-9, the J call TRBJ1-4; D remains unclear. Germline values: CDR1 SEHNR, CDR2 FQNEAQ (reference sequence). V lost 3 bases, J lost 6 bases, and 8 bases lay in between. The length of the CDR3 is 13 residues. The CDR3 DNA follows: TGTGCCAGCAGCTTTCCGGGATATGAAAAACTGTTTTTT. Translating it yields CASSFPGYEKLFF.

The chain uses TRBV6-2 or TRBV6-3 and TRBJ2-3; no firm D call. Germline CDR1 MNHEY, CDR2 SVGEGT. Trimming pared 1 base from V and 0 bases from J, leaving 8 bases between. The CDR3 covers 15 residues. CDR3 sequence reads: CASSYLAASTDTQYF. CDR3 nucleotides: TGTGCCAGCAGTTACTTGGCGGCAAGCACAGATACGCAGTATTTT.

The V gene is TRBV7-2, the J gene TRBJ1-5; TRBD1 aligns across 12 bases. There are 16 residues in the CDR3. The germline CDR1 and CDR2 sequences are SGHTA and FQGNSA. V lost 1 base and J lost 7; bases outside the gene matches: 5. The CDR3 DNA reads TGTGCCAGCAGCTTAGGGGACAGGGGGCGCCGACAGCCCCAGCATTTT. It specifies CASSLGDRGRRQPQHF.

The CDR3 protein is CASSEVQTNYGYTF. DNA of the CDR3: TGTGCCAGCAGTGAAGTCCAGACAAACTATGGCTACACCTTC. The V call is TRBV6-1, the J call TRBJ1-2; D gene ambiguous. With 1 base removed from V and 2 bases from J, the gap between germline ends came to 8 bases. Germline V lookup: CDR1 MNHNS, CDR2 SASEGT. The CDR3 sequence is 14 residues long.

The gene calls are TRBV28 and TRBJ2-7, with a tentative D call TRBD1 (6 bases). Germline V gives CDR1 MDHEN, CDR2 SYDVKM. V was trimmed by 0 bases and J by 7 bases, leaving 13 bases between them. CDR3 length: 14 residues. CDR3 protein: CASSLWAGEREQYF. For the CDR3, the DNA is TGTGCCAGCAGTTTATGGGCAGGGGAGAGGGAGCAGTACTTC.

J is TRBJ2-3 and V is TRBV18; 9 bases are shared with TRBD2. CDR1 KGHSH and CDR2 LQKENI come from the germline V gene. V lost 2 bases to trimming and J lost 4 bases; unmatched junction nucleotides: 10. The length of the CDR3 is 17 residues. The CDR3 bases are TGTGCCAGCTCACCAGGATCTAGCGGGACGAGATCAGATACGCAGTATTTT. Translating it yields CASSPGSSGTRSDTQYF.

Here the CDR3 reads CASSLPSGGAYNEQFF. The CDR3 bases are TGTGCCAGCAGTCTCCCTAGCGGGGGGGCGTACAATGAGCAGTTCTTC. V is TRBV27 and J is TRBJ2-1; 12 positions agree with TRBD2. This CDR3 spans 16 amino acids. Germline V gene data show CDR1 as MNHEY and CDR2 as SMNVEV (reference sequence). V trimming: 5 bases; J trimming: 4 bases; junction bases outside the gene matches: 6.

The chain employs TRBV19 and TRBJ1-3; D ambiguous. The V end lost 3 bases, the J end lost 11 bases, and 17 bases lay between the germline ends. Germline CDR1 LNHDA, CDR2 SQIVND (reference sequence). This CDR3 has 14 residues. In DNA form, the CDR3 reads TGTGCCAGTAGTATCGGTACGACCCCCGGAGCCATATATTTT. Amino acids: CASSIGTTPGAIYF.

The J gene is TRBJ2-3, the V gene TRBV5-1, with 7 positions matching TRBD2. Germline values: CDR1 SGHRS, CDR2 YFSETQ. The CDR3 consists of 15 residues. The V gene end was trimmed by 0 bases and the J gene end by 2 bases; junction bases not matched to a gene: 3. The CDR3 loop is CASSLGSGYTDTQYF. DNA of the CDR3: TGCGCCAGCAGCTTGGGTAGCGGGTACACAGATACGCAGTATTTT.

The chain is built from TRBV18 and TRBJ1-5, with D tentatively TRBD1 (5 bases). The CDR3 contains 15 residues. The V and J ends lost 4 bases and 4 bases respectively, with 14 bases between them. In germline, CDR1 is KGHSH, CDR2 LQKENI. The DNA of the CDR3 is TGTGCCAGCTCACAAATAAGCGGGGCTAATCAGCCCCAGCATTTT. It specifies CASSQISGANQPQHF.

This rearrangement joins TRBV7-8 to TRBJ1-6; 7 bases align to TRBD1. CDR3 size: 16 residues. J was trimmed by 7 bases and V by 4 bases; bases with no gene match: 10. Germline CDR1 SGHVS, CDR2 FQNEAQ. CDR3 nucleotides: TGTGCCAGCAGCTCAGCCGACAGGGTCGGAAATTCACCCCTCCACTTT. This gives the protein CASSSADRVGNSPLHF.

The V call is TRBV18, the J call TRBJ2-7; no firm D call. V was cut by 2 bases and J by 5 bases, with 7 bases left in between. Germline assignment: CDR1 KGHSH and CDR2 LQKENI. This CDR3 has 12 residues. CDR3 protein: CASSPGVNEQYV. The CDR3, as DNA: TGTGCCAGCTCACCAGGAGTGAACGAGCAGTACGTC.

The chain is built from TRBV3-1 (or the pseudogene TRBV3-2) and TRBJ1-5, with D hard to call. The CDR3 runs 13 residues. The V gene's germline CDR1 is LGHDT and CDR2 YNNKEL (reference sequence). The V gene lost 1 base and the J gene lost 5 bases, with 6 bases spanning the gap. The CDR3 sequence is CASSQGLDQPQHF. The CDR3 coding sequence is TGTGCCAGCAGCCAAGGGCTCGATCAGCCCCAGCATTTT.

The chain combines TRBV5-1 with TRBJ2-2, with a weak D call TRBD2 (5 bases). The V end lost 2 bases, the J end lost 2 bases, and 7 bases lay between the germline ends. This CDR3 spans 14 amino acids. CDR1 SGHRS and CDR2 YFSETQ come from the germline V gene. In DNA form, the CDR3 reads TGCGCCAGCAGCTTCCGGGAAAACACCGGGGAGCTGTTTTTT. Its protein is CASSFRENTGELFF. Filled out from reference TRBV5-1 and TRBJ2-2, the complete variable domain reads KAGVTQTPRYLIKTRGQQVTLSCSPISGHRSVSWYQQTPGQGLQFLFEYFSETQRNKGNFPGRFSGRQFSNSRSEMNVSTLELGDSALYLCASSFRENTGELFFGEGSRLTVL.

The chain joins TRBV29-1 to TRBJ1-4; a possible D gene is TRBD1 (6 bases). Germline V CDR1 and CDR2: SQVTM, ANQGSEA. V lost 6 bases and J 4 bases, leaving 9 bases between the germline ends. This CDR3 is built from 12 residues. CDR3 protein: CSVTGLNEKLFF. The CDR3 DNA sequence: TGCAGCGTAACAGGGCTTAATGAAAAACTGTTTTTT.

The chain is built from TRBV5-4 and TRBJ1-2; 7 bases agree with TRBD1. CDR1 and CDR2 (germline): SGHNT, YYREEE (reference sequence). V was pared by 0 bases and J by 4 bases, with 6 bases of the junction left unmatched. The CDR3 totals 15 residues. CDR3 amino acids: CASSLAAEGAYGYTF. For the CDR3, the DNA is TGTGCCAGCAGCTTGGCCGCGGAGGGGGCCTATGGCTACACCTTC.

The V gene is TRBV11-2, the J gene TRBJ2-5; 13 nucleotides match TRBD2. CDR3 length: 16 residues. From germline, CDR1 is SGHAT and CDR2 FQNNGV. Unmatched junction bases numbered 4, after V lost 1 base and J lost 5 bases. This CDR3 reads CASSLGGLAGVETQYF. CDR3 coding DNA: TGTGCCAGCAGCTTAGGAGGACTAGCGGGAGTTGAGACCCAGTACTTC. Full variable domain (rest looked up from reference TRBV11-2 and TRBJ2-5): EAGVAQSPRYKIIEKRQSVAFWCNPISGHATLYWYQQILGQGPKLLIQFQNNGVVDDSQLPKDRFSAERLKGVDSTLKIQPAKLEDSAVYLCASSLGGLAGVETQYFGPGTRLLVL.

This chain joins TRBV28 and TRBJ1-1; weak D call: TRBD1 (6 bases). Trimming shortened V by 5 bases and J by 4 bases, and 11 bases separated the two germline ends. This CDR3 spans 13 amino acids. Germline V gives CDR1 MDHEN, CDR2 SYDVKM. The CDR3 region is CASSAQGTTEAFF. The CDR3 DNA reads as TGTGCCAGCAGTGCCCAGGGGACCACTGAAGCTTTCTTT.

V usage is TRBV3-1 (or the pseudogene TRBV3-2) and J usage is TRBJ1-3; maybe TRBD1 (5 bases). Per germline, CDR1 LGHDT and CDR2 YNNKEL (reference sequence). This CDR3 is 15 amino acids long. Trimming removed 5 bases at V and 4 bases at J, with 15 bases between. The CDR3 nucleotides read TGTGCCAGCAGCTCAGGGTCAGGGCCCGGAAACACCATATATTTT. Translating gives CASSSGSGPGNTIYF.